One sample yielded the 4 T cell receptor beta chains listed below, sequenced in a study of cytomegalovirus exposure and HLA in healthy donors. The PCR was carried out with 60 Vbeta primers and 13 Jbeta primers. Using immunoSEQ multiplex PCR, the repertoire was profiled, and TCRdb retains in-frame clones only, with some absent. The table lists roughly 150,000 clones, 75% of them singletons, with over 6% in the top ten. Specimen: PBMCs. The receptors were gathered from a man aged 25-45 years in good health and CMV-seronegative.

This chain connects TRBV6-6 to TRBJ1-4; D unresolved. V gave up 8 bases and J gave up 8 bases, with 15 bases separating them. There are 13 residues in the CDR3. CDR1 is MNHNY, CDR2 SVGAGI, per germline (reference sequence). The CDR3 sequence is CASARSGLEKLFF. Written as DNA, the CDR3 is TGTGCCAGCGCCCGGTCGGGGTTGGAAAAACTGTTTTTT.

This chain uses TRBV19 with TRBJ1-1; D unresolved. This CDR3 spans 13 amino acids. Germline lookup yields CDR1 LNHDA and CDR2 SQIVND (reference sequence). V was clipped by 3 bases and J by 6 bases, with 11 bases between them. CDR3 bases: TGTGCCAGTAGTATCCAACAAGAAGCTGAAGCTTTCTTT. Protein sequence: CASSIQQEAEAFF.

This rearrangement joins TRBV29-1 to TRBJ1-2; D is unclear. The germline CDR1 and CDR2 sequences are SQVTM and ANQGSEA. The CDR3 spans 12 residues. Trimming took 6 bases from V and 2 from J, leaving 10 bases between them. This chain's CDR3 is CSVLNTNYGYTF. Written as DNA, the CDR3 is TGCAGCGTATTAAACACGAACTATGGCTACACCTTC.

The chain combines TRBV7-8 with TRBJ2-7; D may be TRBD2 (6 bases). CDR3 length equals 14 residues. Germline CDR1 SGHVS, CDR2 FQNEAQ. Trimming pared 3 bases from V and 1 base from J, leaving 10 bases between. CDR3 bases: TGTGCCAGCAGCTTGGGACTCCAGTCCTACGAGCAGTACTTC. This encodes CASSLGLQSYEQYF.